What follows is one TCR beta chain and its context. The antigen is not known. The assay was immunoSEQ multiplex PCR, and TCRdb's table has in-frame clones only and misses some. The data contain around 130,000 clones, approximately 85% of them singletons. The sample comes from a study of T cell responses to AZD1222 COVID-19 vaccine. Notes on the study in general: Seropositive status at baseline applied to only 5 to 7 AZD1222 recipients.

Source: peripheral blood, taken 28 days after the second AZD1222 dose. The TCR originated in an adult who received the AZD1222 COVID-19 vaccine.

As DNA, the CDR3 is TGTGCCATCAGTGAAGCATTAACGGGCACAGATACGCAGTATTTT. The encoded protein is CAISEALTGTDTQYF. The V call is TRBV10-3, the J call TRBJ2-3; D is ambiguous. CDR3 length: 15 amino acids. Germline CDR1 and CDR2: ENHRY and SYGVKD. Trimming shortened V by 3 bases and J by 1 base, and 11 bases separated the two germline ends.